This T cell receptor (beta chain) was sequenced in a study of cytomegalovirus exposure and HLA in healthy donors. Background on the study: Tens of millions of unique TCRs from HLA-typed donors made up an early data release.

60 Vbeta and 13 Jbeta primers were used in PCR. Repertoires were generated with immunoSEQ multiplex PCR, while TCRdb's copy carries only in-frame clones and drops some. The profile shows roughly 230,000 clones, about nine tenths of them singletons. As concerns this clone: Its antigen is as yet unknown.

Points from the study as a whole: Later on, an analysis tied over 15,000 TCR beta sequences to HLA alleles at 0.05 false discovery rate. A later analysis reportedly found fewer N-insertions in an Asian-associated ancestry cluster than the roughly 700-donor mean. Looking again later, the authors saw that most CMV-associated TCR beta chains seemed HLA-restricted.

The TCR was taken from a girl aged 2 to 9 in good health and CMV-seronegative. Sequencing input: PBMCs.

CDR3: CASSVAERGGGTDTQYF. The CDR3 nucleotides are TGTGCCAGCAGCGTAGCGGAACGGGGGGGAGGCACAGATACGCAGTATTTT. The J gene is TRBJ2-3, the V gene TRBV9, with 8 bases lining up with TRBD2. V shed 0 bases, J shed 1 base, and the junction held 7 bases outside the gene matches. In germline, CDR1 is SGDLS, CDR2 YYNGEE. This CDR3 contains 17 residues. Full variable domain (rest looked up from reference TRBV9 and TRBJ2-3): DSGVTQTPKHLITATGQRVTLRCSPRSGDLSVYWYQQSLDQGLQFLIQYYNGEERAKGNILERFSAQQFPDLHSELNLSSLELGDSALYFCASSVAERGGGTDTQYFGPGTRLTVL.